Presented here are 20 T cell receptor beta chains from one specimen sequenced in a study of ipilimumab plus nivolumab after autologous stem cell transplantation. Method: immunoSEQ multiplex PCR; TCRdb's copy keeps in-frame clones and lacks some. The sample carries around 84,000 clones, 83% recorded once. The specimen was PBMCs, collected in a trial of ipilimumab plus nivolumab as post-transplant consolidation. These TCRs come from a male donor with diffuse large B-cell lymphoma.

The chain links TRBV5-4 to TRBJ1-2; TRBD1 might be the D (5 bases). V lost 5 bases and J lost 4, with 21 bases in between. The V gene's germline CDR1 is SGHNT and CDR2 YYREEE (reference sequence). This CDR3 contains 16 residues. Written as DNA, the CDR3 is TGTGCCAGCAGAACTTTAGGACAAAGCGGGGCCTATGGCTACACCTTC. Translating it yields CASRTLGQSGAYGYTF. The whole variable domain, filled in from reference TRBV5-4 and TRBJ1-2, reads ETGVTQSPTHLIKTRGQQVTLRCSSQSGHNTVSWYQQALGQGPQFIFQYYREEENGRGNFPPRFSGLQFPNYSSELNVNALELDDSALYLCASRTLGQSGAYGYTFGSGTRLTVV.

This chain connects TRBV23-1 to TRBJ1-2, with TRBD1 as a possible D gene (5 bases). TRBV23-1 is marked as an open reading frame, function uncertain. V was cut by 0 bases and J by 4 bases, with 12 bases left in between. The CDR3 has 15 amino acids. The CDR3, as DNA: TGCGCCAGCAGTCAATCGTGGGACTTAGTCTATGGCTACACCTTC. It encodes CASSQSWDLVYGYTF.

DNA for the CDR3: TGTGCCAGTTCGTCCGAGGTGAACACTGAAGCTTTCTTT. It codes for CASSSEVNTEAFF. The V gene is TRBV6-1, the J gene TRBJ1-1; D is unclear. V was clipped by 9 bases and J by 0 bases, with 11 bases between them. This CDR3 comprises 13 residues. Germline lookup yields CDR1 MNHNS and CDR2 SASEGT.

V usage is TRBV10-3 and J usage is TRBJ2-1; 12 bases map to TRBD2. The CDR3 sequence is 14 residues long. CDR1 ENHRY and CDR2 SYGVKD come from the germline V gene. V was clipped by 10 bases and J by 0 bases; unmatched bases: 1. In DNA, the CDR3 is TGTGCCACACTAGCGGGGGGCTCCTACAATGAGCAGTTCTTC. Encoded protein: CATLAGGSYNEQFF.

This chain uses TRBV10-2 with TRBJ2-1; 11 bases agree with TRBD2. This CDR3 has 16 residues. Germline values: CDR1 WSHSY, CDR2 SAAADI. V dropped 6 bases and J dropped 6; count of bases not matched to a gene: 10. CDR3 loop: CASRVAGGPMSNEQFF. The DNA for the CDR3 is TGCGCCAGCAGGGTAGCGGGGGGGCCGATGTCCAATGAGCAGTTCTTC.

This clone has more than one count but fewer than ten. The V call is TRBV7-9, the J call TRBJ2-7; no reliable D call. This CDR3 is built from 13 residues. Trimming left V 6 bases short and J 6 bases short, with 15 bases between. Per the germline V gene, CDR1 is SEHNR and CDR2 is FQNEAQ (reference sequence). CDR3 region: CASSSGNAGEQYF. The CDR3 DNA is TGTGCCAGCAGTTCGGGTAATGCCGGCGAGCAGTACTTC.

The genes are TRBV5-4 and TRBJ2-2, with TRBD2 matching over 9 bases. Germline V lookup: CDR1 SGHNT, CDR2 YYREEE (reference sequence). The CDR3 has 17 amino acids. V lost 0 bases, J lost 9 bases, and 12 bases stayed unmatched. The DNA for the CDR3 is TGTGCCAGCAGCTTGGGTTATGGGGCTAGCGGGAAAAGGGAGCTGTTTTTT. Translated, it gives CASSLGYGASGKRELFF.

CDR3 amino acids: CAISESSGDTGELFF. The CDR3 bases are TGTGCCATCAGTGAGTCATCGGGAGACACCGGGGAGCTGTTTTTT. V is TRBV10-3 and J is TRBJ2-2, with D possibly TRBD2 on 6 matching bases. Germline CDR1 ENHRY, CDR2 SYGVKD. Trimming pared 0 bases from V and 3 bases from J, leaving 8 bases between. The CDR3 contains 15 residues.

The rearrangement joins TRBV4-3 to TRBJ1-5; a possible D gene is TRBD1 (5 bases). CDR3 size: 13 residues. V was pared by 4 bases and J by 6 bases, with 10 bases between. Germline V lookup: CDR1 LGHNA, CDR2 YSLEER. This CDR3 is CASSLTGTQPQHF. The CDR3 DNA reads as TGCGCCAGCAGCCTTACCGGGACTCAGCCCCAGCATTTT.

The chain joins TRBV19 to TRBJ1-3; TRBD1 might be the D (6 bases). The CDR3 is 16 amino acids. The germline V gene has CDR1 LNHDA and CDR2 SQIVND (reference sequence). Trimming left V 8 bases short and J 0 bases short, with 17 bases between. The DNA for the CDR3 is TGTGCCAGTTCCAGGGGTGGTCAGAGCTCTGGAAACACCATATATTTT. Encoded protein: CASSRGGQSSGNTIYF.

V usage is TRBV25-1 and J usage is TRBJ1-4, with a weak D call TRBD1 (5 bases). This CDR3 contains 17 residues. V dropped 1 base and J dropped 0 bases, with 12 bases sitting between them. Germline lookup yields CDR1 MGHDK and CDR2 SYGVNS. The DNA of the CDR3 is TGTGCCAGCAGTGAATCAGGGTCGTATGCAACTAATGAAAAACTGTTTTTT. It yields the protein CASSESGSYATNEKLFF.

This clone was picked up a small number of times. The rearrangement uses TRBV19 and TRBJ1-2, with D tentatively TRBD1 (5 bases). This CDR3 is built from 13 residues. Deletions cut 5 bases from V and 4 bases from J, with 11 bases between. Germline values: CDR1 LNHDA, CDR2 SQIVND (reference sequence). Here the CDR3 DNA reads TGTGCCAGTAGTGTCGATGGGACCTATGGCTACACCTTC. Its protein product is CASSVDGTYGYTF.

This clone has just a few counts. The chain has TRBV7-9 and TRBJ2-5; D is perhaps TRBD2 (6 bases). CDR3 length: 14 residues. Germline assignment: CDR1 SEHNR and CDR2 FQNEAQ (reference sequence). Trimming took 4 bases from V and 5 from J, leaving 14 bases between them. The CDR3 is CASSWGSGGETQYF. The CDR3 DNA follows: TGTGCCAGCAGCTGGGGTTCTGGAGGGGAGACCCAGTACTTC.

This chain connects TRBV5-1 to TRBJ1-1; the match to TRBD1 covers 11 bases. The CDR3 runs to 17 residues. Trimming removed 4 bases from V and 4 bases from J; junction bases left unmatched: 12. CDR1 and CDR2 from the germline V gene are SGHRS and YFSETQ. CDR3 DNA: TGCGCCAGCAGCCCCGGACAGGGGGCGCGGGTTAGCACTGAAGCTTTCTTT. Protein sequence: CASSPGQGARVSTEAFF.

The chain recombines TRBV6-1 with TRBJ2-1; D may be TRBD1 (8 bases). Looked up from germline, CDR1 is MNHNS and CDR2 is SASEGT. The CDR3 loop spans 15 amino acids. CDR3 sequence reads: CAGGGWGQVNNEQFF. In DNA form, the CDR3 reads TGTGCGGGAGGGGGTTGGGGACAGGTGAACAATGAGCAGTTCTTC.

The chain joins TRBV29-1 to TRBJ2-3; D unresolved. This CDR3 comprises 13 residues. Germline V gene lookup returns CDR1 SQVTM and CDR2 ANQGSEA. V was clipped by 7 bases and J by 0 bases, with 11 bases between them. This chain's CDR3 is CSADGESTDTQYF. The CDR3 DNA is TGCAGCGCGGACGGAGAAAGCACAGATACGCAGTATTTT.

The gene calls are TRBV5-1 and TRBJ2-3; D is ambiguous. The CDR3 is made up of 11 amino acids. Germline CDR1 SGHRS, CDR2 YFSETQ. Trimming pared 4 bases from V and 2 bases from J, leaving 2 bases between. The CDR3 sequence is CASSDTDTQYF. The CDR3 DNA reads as TGCGCCAGCAGCGACACAGATACGCAGTATTTT.

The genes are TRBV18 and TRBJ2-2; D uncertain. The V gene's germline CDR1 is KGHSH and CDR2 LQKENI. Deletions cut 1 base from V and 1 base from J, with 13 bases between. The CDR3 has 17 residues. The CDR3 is CASSPRTHRGNTGELFF. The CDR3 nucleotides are TGTGCCAGCTCACCACGGACCCACCGAGGGAACACCGGGGAGCTGTTTTTT. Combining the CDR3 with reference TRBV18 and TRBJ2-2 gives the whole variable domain NAGVMQNPRHLVRRRGQEARLRCSPMKGHSHVYWYRQLPEEGLKFMVYLQKENIIDESGMPKERFSAEFPKEGPSILRIQQVVRGDSAAYFCASSPRTHRGNTGELFFGEGSRLTVL.

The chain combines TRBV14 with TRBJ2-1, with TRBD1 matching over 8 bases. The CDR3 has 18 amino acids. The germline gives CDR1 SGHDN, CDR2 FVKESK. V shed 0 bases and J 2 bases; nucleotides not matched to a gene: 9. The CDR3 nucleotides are TGTGCCAGCAGCCAAGATCGAGGGACAGGACGGACCTACAATGAGCAGTTCTTC. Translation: CASSQDRGTGRTYNEQFF.

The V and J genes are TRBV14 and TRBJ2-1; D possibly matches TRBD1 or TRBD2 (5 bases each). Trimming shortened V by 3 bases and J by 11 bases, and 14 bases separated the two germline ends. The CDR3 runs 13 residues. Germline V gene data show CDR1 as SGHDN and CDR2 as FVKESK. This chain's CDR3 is CASSHENQGQQFF. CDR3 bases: TGTGCCAGCAGCCATGAAAACCAGGGACAGCAGTTCTTC.